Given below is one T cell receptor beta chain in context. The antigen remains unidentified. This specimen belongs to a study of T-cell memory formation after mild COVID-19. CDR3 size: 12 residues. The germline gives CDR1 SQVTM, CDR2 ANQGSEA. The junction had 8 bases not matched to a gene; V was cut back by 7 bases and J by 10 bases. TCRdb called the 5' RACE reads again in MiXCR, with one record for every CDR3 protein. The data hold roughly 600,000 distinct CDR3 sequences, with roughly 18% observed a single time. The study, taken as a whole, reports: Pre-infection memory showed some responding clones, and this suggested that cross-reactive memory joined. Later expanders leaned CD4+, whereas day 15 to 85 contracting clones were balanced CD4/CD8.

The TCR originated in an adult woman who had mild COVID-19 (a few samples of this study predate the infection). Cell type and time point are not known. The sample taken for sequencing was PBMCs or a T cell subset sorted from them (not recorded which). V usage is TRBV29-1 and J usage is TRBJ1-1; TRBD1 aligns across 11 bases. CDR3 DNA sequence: TGCAGCGGCGGGGAGGGGACAGGGGGAGCTTTCTTT. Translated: CSGGEGTGGAFF.